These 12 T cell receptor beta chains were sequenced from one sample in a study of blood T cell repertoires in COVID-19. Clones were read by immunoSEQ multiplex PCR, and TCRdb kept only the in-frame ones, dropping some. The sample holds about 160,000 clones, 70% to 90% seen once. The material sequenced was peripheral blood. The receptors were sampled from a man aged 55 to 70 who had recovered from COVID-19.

The CDR3 spells CASSSQGSYNEQFF. The DNA for the CDR3 is TGTGCCAGCAGTTCTCAGGGGAGTTACAATGAGCAGTTCTTC. The chain couples TRBV6-5 to TRBJ2-1; a weak D match, TRBD1 (6 bases). Germline CDR1 is MNHEY and CDR2 is SVGAGI. CDR3 size: 14 residues. Trimming left V 4 bases short and J 4 bases short, with 11 bases between.

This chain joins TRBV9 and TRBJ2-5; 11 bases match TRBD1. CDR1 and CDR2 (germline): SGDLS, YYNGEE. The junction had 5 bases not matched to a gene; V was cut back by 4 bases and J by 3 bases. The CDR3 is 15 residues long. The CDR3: CASSSGQGAEETQYF. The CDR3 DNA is TGTGCCAGCAGCTCTGGACAGGGGGCTGAAGAGACCCAGTACTTC.

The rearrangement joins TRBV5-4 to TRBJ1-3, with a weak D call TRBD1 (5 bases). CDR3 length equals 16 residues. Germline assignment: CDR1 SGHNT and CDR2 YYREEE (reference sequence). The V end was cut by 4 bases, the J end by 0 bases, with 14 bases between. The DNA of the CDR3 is TGTGCCAGCAGCATAGGAGGGACCGACTCTGGAAACACCATATATTTT. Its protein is CASSIGGTDSGNTIYF.

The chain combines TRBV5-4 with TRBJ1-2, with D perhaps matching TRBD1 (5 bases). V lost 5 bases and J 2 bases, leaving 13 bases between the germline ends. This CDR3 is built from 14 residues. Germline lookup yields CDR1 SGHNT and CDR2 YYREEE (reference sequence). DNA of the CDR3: TGTGCCAGCAGGCATCCCGACAGCAACTATGGCTACACCTTC. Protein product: CASRHPDSNYGYTF.

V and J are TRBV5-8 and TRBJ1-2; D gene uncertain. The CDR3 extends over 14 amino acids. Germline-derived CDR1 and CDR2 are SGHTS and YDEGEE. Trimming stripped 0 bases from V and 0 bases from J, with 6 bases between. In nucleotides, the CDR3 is TGTGCCAGCAGCTTGGGAGGCCCTAACTATGGCTACACCTTC. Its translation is CASSLGGPNYGYTF.

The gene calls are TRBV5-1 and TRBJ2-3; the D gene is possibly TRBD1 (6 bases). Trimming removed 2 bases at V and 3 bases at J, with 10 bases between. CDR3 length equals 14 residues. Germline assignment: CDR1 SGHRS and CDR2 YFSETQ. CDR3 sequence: CASSFQGGTDTQYF. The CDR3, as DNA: TGCGCCAGCAGCTTTCAAGGGGGAACAGATACGCAGTATTTT.

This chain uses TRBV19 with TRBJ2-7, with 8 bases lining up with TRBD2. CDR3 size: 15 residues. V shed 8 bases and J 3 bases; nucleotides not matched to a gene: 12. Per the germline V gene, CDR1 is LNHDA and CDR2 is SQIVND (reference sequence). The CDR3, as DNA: TGTGCCAGTGCCCTGCGGGGCGGGGGGCTCTACGAGCAGTACTTC. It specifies CASALRGGGLYEQYF.

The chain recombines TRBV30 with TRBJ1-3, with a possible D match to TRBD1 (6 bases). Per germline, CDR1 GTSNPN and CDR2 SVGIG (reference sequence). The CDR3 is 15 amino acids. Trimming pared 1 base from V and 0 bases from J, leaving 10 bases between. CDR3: CAWSEGVTSGNTIYF. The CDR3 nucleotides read TGTGCCTGGAGTGAGGGGGTGACCTCTGGAAACACCATATATTTT.

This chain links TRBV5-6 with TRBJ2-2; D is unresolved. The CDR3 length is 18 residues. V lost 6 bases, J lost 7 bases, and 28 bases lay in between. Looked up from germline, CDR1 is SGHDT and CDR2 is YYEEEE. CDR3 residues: CASTALRIDHPWVGELFF. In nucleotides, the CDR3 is TGTGCCAGCACCGCCCTGCGGATCGACCACCCGTGGGTCGGGGAGCTGTTTTTT.

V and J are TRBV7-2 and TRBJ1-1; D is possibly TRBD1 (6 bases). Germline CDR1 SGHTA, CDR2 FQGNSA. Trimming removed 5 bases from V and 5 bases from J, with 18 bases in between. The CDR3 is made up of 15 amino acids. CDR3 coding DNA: TGTGCCAGCAGCACCCATGGGGGGGCTGGAACTGAAGCTTTCTTT. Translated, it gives CASSTHGGAGTEAFF.

The CDR3 coding sequence is TGTGCCAGCAGTTTAACTTCACAGATGTCCTACGAGCAGTACTTC. Residues: CASSLTSQMSYEQYF. The chain has TRBV27 and TRBJ2-7; D not resolved. V lost 2 bases to trimming and J lost 1 base, with 12 bases between them. The germline gives CDR1 MNHEY, CDR2 SMNVEV (reference sequence). The length of the CDR3 is 15 residues.

As DNA, the CDR3 is TGCGCCAGCAGCTTGGCCGACAGTGAAGCGAACACTGAAGCTTTCTTT. This codes for CASSLADSEANTEAFF. J is TRBJ1-1 and V is TRBV5-1; D might be TRBD1 (5 bases). The CDR3 consists of 16 residues. CDR1 is SGHRS, CDR2 YFSETQ, per germline. V was clipped by 0 bases and J by 1 base, with 13 bases between them.